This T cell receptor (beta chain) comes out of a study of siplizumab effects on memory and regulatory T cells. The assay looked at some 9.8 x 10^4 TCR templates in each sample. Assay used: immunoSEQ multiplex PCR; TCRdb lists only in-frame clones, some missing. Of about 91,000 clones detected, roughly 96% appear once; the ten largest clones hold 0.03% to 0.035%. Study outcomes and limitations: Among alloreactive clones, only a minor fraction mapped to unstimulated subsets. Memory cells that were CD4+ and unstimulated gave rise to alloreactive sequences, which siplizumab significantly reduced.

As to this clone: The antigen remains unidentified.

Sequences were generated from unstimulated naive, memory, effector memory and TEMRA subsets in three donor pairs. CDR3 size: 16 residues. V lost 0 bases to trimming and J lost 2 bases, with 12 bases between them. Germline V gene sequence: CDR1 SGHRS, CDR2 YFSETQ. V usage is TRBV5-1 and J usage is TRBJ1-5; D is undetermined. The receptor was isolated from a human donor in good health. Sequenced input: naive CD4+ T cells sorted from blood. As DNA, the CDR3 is TGCGCCAGCAGCTTGGTGAGGGATGGGGGCAATCAGCCCCAGCATTTT. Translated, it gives CASSLVRDGGNQPQHF.